This T cell receptor beta chain was identified during a study of PD-1 blockade in classical Hodgkin lymphoma. Across the study: Every 2 weeks, patients had 3 mg/kg nivolumab intravenously.

About this clone: Its specificity is unknown.

Libraries were prepared by immunoSEQ multiplex PCR; TCRdb keeps only in-frame clonotypes and omits some of them. The repertoire holds fewer than 100,000 clones, with roughly nine tenths as singletons. V lost 5 bases and J lost 0, with 14 bases in between. Germline V gene data show CDR1 as LNHDA and CDR2 as SQIVND (reference sequence). The CDR3 covers 16 residues. Findings and limits, study-wide: Newly diagnosed and completely responding patients shared comparable baseline diversity. By C4D1, diversity of CD4+ TCRs had risen significantly, whereas that of CD8+ TCRs had not. Newly diagnosed patients were said to have less baseline TCR diversity than healthy donors did.

Every patient was affected by relapse after autologous stem cell transplantation, while exposure to brentuximab vedotin was not uniform. The clonotype originates from a human donor with classical Hodgkin lymphoma. This sample comprised peripheral blood mononuclear cells (PBMCs), obtained at baseline. The chain is built from TRBV19 and TRBJ1-5, with D possibly matching TRBD1 (5 bases). This chain's CDR3 is CASSPGRVGSNQPQHF. The CDR3 DNA sequence: TGTGCCAGTAGTCCCGGCAGGGTTGGTAGCAATCAGCCCCAGCATTTT. The whole variable domain, filled in from reference TRBV19 and TRBJ1-5, reads DGGITQSPKYLFRKEGQNVTLSCEQNLNHDAMYWYRQDPGQGLRLIYYSQIVNDFQKGDIAEGYSVSREKKESFPLTVTSAQKNPTAFYLCASSPGRVGSNQPQHFGDGTRLSIL.